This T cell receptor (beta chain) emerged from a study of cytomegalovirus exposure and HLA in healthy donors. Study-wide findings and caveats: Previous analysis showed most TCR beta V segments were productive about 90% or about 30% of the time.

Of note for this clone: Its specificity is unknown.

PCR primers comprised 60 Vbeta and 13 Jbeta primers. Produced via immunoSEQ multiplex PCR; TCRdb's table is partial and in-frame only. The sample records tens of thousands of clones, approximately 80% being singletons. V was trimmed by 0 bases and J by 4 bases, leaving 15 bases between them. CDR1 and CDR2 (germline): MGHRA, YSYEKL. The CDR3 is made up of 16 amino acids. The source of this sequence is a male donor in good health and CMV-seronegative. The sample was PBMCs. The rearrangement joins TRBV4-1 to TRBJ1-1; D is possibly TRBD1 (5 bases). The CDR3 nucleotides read TGCGCCAGCAGCCAAGATAAGAGGCAGGGCGGCACTGAAGCTTTCTTT. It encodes CASSQDKRQGGTEAFF.